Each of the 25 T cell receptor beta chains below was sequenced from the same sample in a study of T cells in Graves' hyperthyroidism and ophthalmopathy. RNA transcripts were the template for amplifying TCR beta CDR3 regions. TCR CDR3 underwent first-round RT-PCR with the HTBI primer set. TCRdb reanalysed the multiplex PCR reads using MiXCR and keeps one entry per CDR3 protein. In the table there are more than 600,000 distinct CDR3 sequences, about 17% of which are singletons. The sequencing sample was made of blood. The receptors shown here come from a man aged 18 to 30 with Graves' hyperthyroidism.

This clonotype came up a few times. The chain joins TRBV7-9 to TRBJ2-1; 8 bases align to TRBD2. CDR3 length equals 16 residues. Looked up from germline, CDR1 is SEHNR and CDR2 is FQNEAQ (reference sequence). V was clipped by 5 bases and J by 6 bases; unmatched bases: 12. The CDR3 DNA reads TGTGCCAGCAGCATCGGGACTAGTAGCTTAGGCAATGAGCAGTTCTTC. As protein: CASSIGTSSLGNEQFF.

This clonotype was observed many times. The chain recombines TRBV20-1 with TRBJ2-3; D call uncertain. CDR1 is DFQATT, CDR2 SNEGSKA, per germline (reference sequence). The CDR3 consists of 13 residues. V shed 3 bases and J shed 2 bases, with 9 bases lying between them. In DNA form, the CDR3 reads TGCAGTGCTAGTTGGGCAGTCACAGATACGCAGTATTTT. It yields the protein CSASWAVTDTQYF.

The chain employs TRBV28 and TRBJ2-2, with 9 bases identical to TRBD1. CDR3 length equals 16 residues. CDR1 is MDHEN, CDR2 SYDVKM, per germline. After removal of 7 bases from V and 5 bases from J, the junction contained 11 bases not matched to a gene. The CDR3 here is CASKEQTGGKTGELFF. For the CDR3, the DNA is TGTGCCAGCAAAGAGCAGACAGGGGGAAAGACCGGGGAGCTGTTTTTT.

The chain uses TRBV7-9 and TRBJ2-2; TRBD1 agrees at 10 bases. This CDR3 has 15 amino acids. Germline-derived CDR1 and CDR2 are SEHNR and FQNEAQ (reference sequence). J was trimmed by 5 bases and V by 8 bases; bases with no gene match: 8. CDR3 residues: CASRTGTGVTGELFF. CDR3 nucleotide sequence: TGTGCCAGCCGAACCGGGACAGGGGTGACCGGGGAGCTGTTTTTT.

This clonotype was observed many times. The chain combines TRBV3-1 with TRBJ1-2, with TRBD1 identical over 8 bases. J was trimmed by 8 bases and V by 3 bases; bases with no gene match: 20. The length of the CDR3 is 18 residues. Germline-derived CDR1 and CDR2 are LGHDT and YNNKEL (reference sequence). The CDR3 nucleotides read TGTGCCAGCAGCCATGGGACAGGAGCCGTCTATGCCTCTCAAGGCTACACCTTC. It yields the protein CASSHGTGAVYASQGYTF.

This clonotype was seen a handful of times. This CDR3 reads CASSIQTGAEKLFF. The CDR3 DNA is TGTGCCAGTAGTATACAGACCGGAGCTGAAAAACTGTTTTTT. This chain links TRBV19 with TRBJ1-4; D ambiguous. Germline assignment: CDR1 LNHDA and CDR2 SQIVND (reference sequence). With 2 bases removed from V and 7 bases from J, the gap between germline ends came to 11 bases. This CDR3 is built from 14 residues.

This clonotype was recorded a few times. The CDR3 nucleotides are TGTGCCAGCAGCCAAGGGTGGCAGGCATACGAGCAGTACTTC. Translation: CASSQGWQAYEQYF. V usage is TRBV3-1 and J usage is TRBJ2-7; D is undetermined. V was clipped by 1 base and J by 4 bases, with 11 bases between them. The germline CDR1 and CDR2 sequences are LGHDT and YNNKEL (reference sequence). This CDR3 spans 14 amino acids.

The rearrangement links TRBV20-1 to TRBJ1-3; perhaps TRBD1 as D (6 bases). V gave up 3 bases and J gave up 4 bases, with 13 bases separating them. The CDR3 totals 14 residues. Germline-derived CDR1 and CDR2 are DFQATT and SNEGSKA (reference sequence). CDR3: CSARAGARGNTIYF. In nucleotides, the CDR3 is TGCAGTGCTAGGGCAGGGGCTCGCGGAAACACCATATATTTT.

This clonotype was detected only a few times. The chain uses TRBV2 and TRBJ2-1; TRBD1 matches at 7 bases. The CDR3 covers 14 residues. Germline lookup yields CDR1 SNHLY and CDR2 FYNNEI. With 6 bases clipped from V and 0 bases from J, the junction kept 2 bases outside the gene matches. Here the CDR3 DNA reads TGTGCCAGCAGGTACAGGGGCTCCTACAATGAGCAGTTCTTC. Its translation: CASRYRGSYNEQFF.

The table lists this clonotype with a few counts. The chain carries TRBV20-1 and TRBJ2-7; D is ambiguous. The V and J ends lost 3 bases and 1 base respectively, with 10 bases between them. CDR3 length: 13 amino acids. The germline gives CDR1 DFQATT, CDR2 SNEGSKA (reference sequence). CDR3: CSARSFFSYEQYF. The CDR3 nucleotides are TGCAGTGCTAGGAGCTTCTTTTCCTACGAGCAGTACTTC.

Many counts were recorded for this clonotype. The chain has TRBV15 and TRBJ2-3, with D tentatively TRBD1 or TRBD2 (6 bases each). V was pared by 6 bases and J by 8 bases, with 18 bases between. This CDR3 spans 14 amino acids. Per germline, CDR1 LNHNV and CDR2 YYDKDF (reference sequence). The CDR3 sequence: CATSSRGGQITQYF. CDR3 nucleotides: TGTGCCACCAGTTCGCGGGGAGGACAGATTACGCAGTATTTT.

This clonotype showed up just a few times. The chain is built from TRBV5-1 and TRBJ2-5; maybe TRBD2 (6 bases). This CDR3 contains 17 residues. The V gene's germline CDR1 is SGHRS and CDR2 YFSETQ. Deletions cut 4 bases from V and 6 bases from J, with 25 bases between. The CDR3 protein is CASSGATDGAGTQTQYF. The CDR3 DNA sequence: TGCGCCAGCAGCGGTGCTACTGACGGGGCCGGGACTCAGACCCAGTACTTC.

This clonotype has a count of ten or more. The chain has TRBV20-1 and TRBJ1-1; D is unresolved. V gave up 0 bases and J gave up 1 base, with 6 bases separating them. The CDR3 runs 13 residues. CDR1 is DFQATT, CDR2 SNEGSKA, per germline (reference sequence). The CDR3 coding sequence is TGCAGTGCTAGAGATAGTGGGAACACTGAAGCTTTCTTT. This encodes CSARDSGNTEAFF.

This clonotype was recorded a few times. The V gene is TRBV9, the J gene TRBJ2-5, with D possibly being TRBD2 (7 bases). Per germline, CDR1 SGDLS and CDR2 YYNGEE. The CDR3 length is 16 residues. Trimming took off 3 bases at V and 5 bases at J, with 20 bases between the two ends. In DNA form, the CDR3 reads TGTGCCAGCAGCGGGGGGGGGGGGGGGGCGTTGGAGACCCAGTACTTC. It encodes CASSGGGGGALETQYF.

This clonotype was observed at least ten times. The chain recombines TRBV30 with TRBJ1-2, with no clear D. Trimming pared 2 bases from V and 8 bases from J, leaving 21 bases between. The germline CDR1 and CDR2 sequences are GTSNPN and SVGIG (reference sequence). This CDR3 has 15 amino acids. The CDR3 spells CAWSLHRGELRGYTF. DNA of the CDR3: TGTGCCTGGAGTCTGCATCGGGGAGAATTAAGGGGCTACACCTTC. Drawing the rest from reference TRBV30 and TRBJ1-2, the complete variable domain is SQTIHQWPATLVQPVGSPLSLECTVEGTSNPNLYWYRQAAGRGLQLLFYSVGIGQISSEVPQNLSASRPQDRQFILSSKKLLLSDSGFYLCAWSLHRGELRGYTFGSGTRLTVV.

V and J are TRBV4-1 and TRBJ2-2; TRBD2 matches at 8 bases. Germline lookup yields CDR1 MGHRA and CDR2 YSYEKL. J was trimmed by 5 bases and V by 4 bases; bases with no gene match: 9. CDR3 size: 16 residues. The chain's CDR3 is CASSLTVAGRTGELFF. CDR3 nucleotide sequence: TGCGCCAGCAGCCTAACAGTAGCGGGAAGGACCGGGGAGCTGTTTTTT.

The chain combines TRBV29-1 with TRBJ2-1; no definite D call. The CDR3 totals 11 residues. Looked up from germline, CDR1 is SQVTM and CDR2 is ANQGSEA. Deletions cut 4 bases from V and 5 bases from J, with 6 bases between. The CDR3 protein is CSVVLHNEQFF. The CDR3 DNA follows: TGCAGCGTTGTACTCCACAATGAGCAGTTCTTC.

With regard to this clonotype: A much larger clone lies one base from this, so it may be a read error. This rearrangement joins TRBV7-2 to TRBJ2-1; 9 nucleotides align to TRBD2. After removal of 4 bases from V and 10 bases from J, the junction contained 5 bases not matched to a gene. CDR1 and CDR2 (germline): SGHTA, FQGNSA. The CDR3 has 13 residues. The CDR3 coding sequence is TGTACCAGCAGCTCAACCGGGACTAGCGAGCAGTTCTTC. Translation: CTSSSTGTSEQFF.

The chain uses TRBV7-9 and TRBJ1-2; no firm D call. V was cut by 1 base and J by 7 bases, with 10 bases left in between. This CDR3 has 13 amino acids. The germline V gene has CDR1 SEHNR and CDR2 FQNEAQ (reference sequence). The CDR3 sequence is CASSLGSGSGYTF. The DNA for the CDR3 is TGTGCCAGCAGCTTAGGCTCGGGATCTGGCTACACCTTC.

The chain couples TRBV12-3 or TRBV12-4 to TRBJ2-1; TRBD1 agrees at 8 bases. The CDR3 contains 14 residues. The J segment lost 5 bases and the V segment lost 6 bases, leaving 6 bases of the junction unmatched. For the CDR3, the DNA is TGTGCCAGCAGGTCTGGACAGGGACACAATGAGCAGTTCTTC. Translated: CASRSGQGHNEQFF.

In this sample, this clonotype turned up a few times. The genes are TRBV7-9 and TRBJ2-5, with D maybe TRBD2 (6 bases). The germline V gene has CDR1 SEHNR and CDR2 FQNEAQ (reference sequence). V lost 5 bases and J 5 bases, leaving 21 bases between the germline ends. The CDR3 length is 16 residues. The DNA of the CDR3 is TGTGCCAGCAGCGTCGGGGTCGACATAGGAGGGGAGACCCAGTACTTC. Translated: CASSVGVDIGGETQYF. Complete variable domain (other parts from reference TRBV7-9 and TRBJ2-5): DTGVSQNPRHKITKRGQNVTFRCDPISEHNRLYWYRQTLGQGPEFLTYFQNEAQLEKSRLLSDRFSAERPKGSFSTLEIQRTEQGDSAMYLCASSVGVDIGGETQYFGPGTRLLVL.

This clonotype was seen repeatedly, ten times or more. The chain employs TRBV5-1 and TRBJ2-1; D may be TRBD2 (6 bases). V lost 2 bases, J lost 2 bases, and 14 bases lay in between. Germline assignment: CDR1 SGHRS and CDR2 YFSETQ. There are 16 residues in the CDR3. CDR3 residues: CASSFRASETYNEQFF. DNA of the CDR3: TGCGCCAGCAGCTTTAGGGCTAGCGAGACCTACAATGAGCAGTTCTTC.

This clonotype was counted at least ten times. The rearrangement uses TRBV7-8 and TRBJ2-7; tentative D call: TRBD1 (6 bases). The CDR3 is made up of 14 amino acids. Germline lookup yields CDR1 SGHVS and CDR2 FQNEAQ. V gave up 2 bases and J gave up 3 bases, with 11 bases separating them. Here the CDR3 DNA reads TGTGCCAGCAGCTTATTGGACAGAGACTACGAGCAGTACTTC. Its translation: CASSLLDRDYEQYF.

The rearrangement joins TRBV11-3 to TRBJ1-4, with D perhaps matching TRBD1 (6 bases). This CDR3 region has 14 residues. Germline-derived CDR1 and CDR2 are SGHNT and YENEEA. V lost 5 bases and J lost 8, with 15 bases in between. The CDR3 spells CASSQGGGREKLFF. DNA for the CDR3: TGTGCCAGCAGCCAAGGCGGGGGGCGCGAAAAACTGTTTTTT.

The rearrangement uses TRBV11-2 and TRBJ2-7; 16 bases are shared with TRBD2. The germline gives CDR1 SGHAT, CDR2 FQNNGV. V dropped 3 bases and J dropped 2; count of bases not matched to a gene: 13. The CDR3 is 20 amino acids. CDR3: CASSFSSDRGLAGGPYEQYF. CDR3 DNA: TGTGCCAGCAGCTTTAGTTCTGACAGGGGACTAGCGGGAGGGCCCTACGAGCAGTACTTC.